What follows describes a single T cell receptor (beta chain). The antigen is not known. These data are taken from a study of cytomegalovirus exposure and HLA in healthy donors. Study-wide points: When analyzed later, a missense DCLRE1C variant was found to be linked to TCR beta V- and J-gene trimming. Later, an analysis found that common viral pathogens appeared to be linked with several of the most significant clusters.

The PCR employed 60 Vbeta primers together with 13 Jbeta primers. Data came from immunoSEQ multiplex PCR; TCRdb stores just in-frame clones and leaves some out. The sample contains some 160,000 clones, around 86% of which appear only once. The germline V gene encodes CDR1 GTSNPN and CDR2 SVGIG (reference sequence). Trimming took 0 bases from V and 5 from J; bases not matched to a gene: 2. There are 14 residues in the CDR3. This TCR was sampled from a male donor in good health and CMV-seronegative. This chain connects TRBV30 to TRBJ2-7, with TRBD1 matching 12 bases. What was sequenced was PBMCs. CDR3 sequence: CAWSVGQGANEQYF. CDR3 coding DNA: TGTGCCTGGAGTGTGGGACAGGGGGCAAACGAGCAGTACTTC.